This TCR beta chain was profiled in a study of T-cell reconstitution after alpha-beta-depleted transplantation in children (dated by TCRdb to about 2016). Regarding the study in general: Using TCR repertoire profiling, the study quantitatively followed how T-cell immune reconstitution unfolded in children after TCRalphabeta/CD19-depleted allogeneic hematopoietic cell transplantation.

Receptors were amplified or captured by PCR. TCRdb shows the sequencer as Illumina HiSeq 2500. To normalize quantification of the TCRbeta repertoire, the TCR libraries were built with molecular barcoding that relied on unique molecular identifiers. TCRdb reworked the public reads: Q25 trimming with fastp, MiXCR clone assembly, productive beta chains retained. CDR3 protein duplicates are merged, each entry listing the most common genes and DNA. The sample includes nearly 550,000 distinct CDR3 sequences, with 18% observed a single time. The ten most abundant clones make up approximately 3% of the sample. Only a few counts were recorded for this clonotype. This clone's antigen is unknown. No much larger clone is present one base from it, and per-base qualities are unavailable. From the germline V gene, CDR1 is SGHAT and CDR2 is FQNNGV. The CDR3 starts with the cysteine, ends with the phenylalanine, and has 13 residues. The sequence is cut down to CDR3 DNA, 39 bases in frame from base 1. V is reduced by 6 bases and J by 10 bases, leaving a spacing of 16 bases between them.

This TCR derives from a human donor who donated a stem cell graft to a child with acute lymphoblastic leukemia. The source material was PBMCs from the stem cell graft donor, sampled from the stem cell graft. The rearrangement joined TRBV11-2 to TRBJ2-1; the D region possibly corresponds to TRBD2 (5 bases align). The sequenced DNA: TGTGCCAGCAGATCGGCCGCGGGTCAGGAGCAGTTCTTC. It specifies CASRSAAGQEQFF.